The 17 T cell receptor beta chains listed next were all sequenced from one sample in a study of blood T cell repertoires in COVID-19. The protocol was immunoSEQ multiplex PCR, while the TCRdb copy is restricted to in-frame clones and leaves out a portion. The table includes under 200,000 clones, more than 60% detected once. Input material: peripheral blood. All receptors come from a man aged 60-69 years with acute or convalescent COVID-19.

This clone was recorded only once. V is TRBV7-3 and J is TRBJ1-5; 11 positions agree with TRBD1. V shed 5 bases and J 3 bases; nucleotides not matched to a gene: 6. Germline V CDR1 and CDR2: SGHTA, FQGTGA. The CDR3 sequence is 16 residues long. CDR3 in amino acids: CASSRTGGSNNQPQHF. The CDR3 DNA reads TGTGCCAGCAGCCGGACAGGGGGCTCAAACAATCAGCCCCAGCATTTT.

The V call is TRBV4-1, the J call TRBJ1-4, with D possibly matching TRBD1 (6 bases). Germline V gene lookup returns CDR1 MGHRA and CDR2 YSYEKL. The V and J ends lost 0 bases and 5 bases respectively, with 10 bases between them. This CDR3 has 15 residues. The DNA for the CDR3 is TGCGCCAGCAGCCAAGATGTCAGGGGAAATGAAAAACTGTTTTTT. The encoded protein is CASSQDVRGNEKLFF.

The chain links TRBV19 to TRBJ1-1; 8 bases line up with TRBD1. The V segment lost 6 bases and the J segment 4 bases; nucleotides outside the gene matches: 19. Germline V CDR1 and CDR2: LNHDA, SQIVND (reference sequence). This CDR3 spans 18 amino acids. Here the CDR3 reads CASRRGGQGAKVSTEAFF. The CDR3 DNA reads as TGTGCCAGTAGGCGAGGGGGCCAGGGGGCGAAGGTTTCCACTGAAGCTTTCTTT.

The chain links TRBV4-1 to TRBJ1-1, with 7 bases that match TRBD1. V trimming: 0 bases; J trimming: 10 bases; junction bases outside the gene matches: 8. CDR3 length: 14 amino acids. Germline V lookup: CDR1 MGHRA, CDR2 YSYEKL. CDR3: CASSQDPTGARAFF. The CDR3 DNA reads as TGCGCCAGCAGCCAAGATCCAACAGGGGCGCGAGCTTTCTTT.

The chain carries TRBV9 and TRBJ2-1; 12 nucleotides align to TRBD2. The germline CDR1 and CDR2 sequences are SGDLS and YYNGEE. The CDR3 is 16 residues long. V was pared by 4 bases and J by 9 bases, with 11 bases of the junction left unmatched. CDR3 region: CASSPLAGGFNAEQFF. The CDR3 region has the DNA TGTGCCAGCAGCCCTCTAGCGGGGGGGTTCAATGCTGAGCAGTTCTTC.

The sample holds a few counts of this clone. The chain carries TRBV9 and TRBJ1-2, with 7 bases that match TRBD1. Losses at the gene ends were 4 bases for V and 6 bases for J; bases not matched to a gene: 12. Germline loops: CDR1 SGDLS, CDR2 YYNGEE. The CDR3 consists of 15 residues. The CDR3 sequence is CASSFEAGTENGYTF. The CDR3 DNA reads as TGTGCCAGCAGCTTCGAGGCAGGGACAGAAAATGGCTACACCTTC.

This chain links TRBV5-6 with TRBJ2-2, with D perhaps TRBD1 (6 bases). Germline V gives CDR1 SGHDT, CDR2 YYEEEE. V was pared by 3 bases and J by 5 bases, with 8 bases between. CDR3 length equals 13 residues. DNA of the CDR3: TGTGCCAGCAGCTACGGGACAACCGGGGAGCTGTTTTTT. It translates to CASSYGTTGELFF.

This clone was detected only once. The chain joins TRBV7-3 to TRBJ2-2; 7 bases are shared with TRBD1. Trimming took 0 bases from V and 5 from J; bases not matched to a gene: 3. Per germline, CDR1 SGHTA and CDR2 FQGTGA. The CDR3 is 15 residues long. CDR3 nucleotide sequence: TGTGCCAGCAGCTTAACAGGGGGCATGACCGGGGAGCTGTTTTTT. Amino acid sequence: CASSLTGGMTGELFF.

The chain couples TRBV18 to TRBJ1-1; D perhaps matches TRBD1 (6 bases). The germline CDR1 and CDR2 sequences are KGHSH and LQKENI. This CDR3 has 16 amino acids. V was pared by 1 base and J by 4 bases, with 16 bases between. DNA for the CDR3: TGTGCCAGCTCACCACGGCAGAACAGGGCAGGCACTGAAGCTTTCTTT. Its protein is CASSPRQNRAGTEAFF.

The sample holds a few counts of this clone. The CDR3 here is CAISDTNLGYTF. CDR3 nucleotide sequence: TGTGCCATCAGCGACACCAACCTTGGCTACACCTTC. The chain has TRBV10-3 and TRBJ1-2; unclear D gene. The CDR3 extends over 12 amino acids. V dropped 6 bases and J dropped 7 bases, with 12 bases sitting between them. Germline CDR1 reads ENHRY; CDR2 reads SYGVKD.

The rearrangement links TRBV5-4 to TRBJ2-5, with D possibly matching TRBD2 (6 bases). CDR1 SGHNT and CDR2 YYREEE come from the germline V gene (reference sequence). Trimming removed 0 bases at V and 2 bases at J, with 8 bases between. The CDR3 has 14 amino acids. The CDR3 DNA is TGTGCCAGCAGCTTGGTGGGGAGGCAAGAGACCCAGTACTTC. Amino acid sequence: CASSLVGRQETQYF.

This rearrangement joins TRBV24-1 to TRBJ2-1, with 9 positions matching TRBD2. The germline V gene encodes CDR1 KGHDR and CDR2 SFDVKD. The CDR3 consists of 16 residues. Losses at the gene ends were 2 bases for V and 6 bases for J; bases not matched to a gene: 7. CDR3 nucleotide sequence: TGTGCCACCAGTGATTATAAGCGGGGGGCTCGCAATGAGCAGTTCTTC. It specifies CATSDYKRGARNEQFF.

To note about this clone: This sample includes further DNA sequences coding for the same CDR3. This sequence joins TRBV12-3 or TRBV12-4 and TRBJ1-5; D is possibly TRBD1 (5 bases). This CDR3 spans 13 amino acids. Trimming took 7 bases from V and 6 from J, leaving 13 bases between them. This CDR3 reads CASTWGGGQPQHF. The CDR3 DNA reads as TGTGCCAGCACTTGGGGGGGAGGTCAGCCCCAGCATTTT.

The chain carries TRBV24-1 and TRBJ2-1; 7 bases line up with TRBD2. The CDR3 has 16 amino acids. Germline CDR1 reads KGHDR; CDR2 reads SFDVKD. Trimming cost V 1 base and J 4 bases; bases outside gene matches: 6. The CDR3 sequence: CATSDFDGGDYNEQFF. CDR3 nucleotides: TGTGCCACCAGTGATTTCGATGGGGGGGATTACAATGAGCAGTTCTTC.

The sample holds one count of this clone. The CDR3 coding sequence is TGTGCCATGGGGGGCCAAGAGACCCAGTACTTC. The encoded protein is CAMGGQETQYF. V usage is TRBV10-3 and J usage is TRBJ2-5; a possible D gene is TRBD2 (6 bases). Trimming shortened V by 9 bases and J by 1 base, and 6 bases separated the two germline ends. CDR1 is ENHRY and CDR2 is SYGVKD in the germline V gene. The CDR3 is 11 amino acids.

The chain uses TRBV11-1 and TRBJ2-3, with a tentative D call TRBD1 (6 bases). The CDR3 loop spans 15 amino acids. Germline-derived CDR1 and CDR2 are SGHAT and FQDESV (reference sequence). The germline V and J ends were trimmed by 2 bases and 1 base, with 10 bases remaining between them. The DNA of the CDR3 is TGTGCCAGCAGCTTAATGACAGGAGGCACAGATACGCAGTATTTT. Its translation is CASSLMTGGTDTQYF.

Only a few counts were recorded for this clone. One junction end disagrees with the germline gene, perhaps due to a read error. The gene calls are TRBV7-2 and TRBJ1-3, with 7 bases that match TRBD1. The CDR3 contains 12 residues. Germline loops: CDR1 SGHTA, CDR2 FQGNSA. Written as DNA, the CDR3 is TGTGCCAGCAGCTTGGCAGGGGGGCTTTTGGATTTT. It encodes CASSLAGGLLDF.